This T cell receptor delta chain was sequenced for a study of Vδ1+ human thymocytes. Overall study results and limits: TRG sequences recurred across donors, whereas TRD sequences stayed essentially private. Approximately 19% of thymic delta-chain sequences were Vdelta2, with few Vdelta3, unlike blood Vdelta1+ controls. Thymic TRG and TRD repertoires appeared highly polyclonal.

Germline-derived CDR1 and CDR2 are TSWWSYY and QGS. The CDR3 has 22 amino acids. With 3 bases clipped from V and 3 bases from J, the junction kept 26 bases outside the gene matches. For this clone: The target antigen is unknown.

The sorted cells were CD3+ Vdelta1+ Vdelta2- thymocytes from alphabeta-depleted thymus. Purity of the sorted Vdelta1+ thymocytes ranged from 98% to 99.6%. RNA was extracted from the cells and then reverse transcribed. Multiplex PCR used pooled V-gene forward primers and a constant-region reverse primer to amplify CDR3s. TCRdb re-analyzed the multiplex PCR reads via CATT. The repertoire consists of 80,000 or so delta-chain clones, with around 35% occurring once and the leading ten covering roughly 0.25%. The sample comprised Vdelta1+ gamma-delta thymocytes from the thymus. Regarding subset: FACS-sorted CD3+ TCRalphabeta- TCRVdelta1+ TCRVdelta2- thymocytes. This TCR came from a boy under three years old who had congenital heart surgery. The rearrangement joins TRDV1 to TRDJ1; 9 bases map to TRDD3. CDR3 in amino acids: CALGEGHLLGIRRGRAPDKLIF. CDR3 sequence (DNA): TGTGCTCTTGGGGAGGGGCACCTACTGGGGATACGCCGCGGTCGAGCGCCCGATAAACTCATCTTT.